Listed below are T cell receptor beta chains from one sample, sequenced in a study of blood T cell repertoires in COVID-19. Sequenced by immunoSEQ multiplex PCR; TCRdb stores in-frame clones only, minus some. This sample carries about 130,000 clones, approximately 85% of them seen once, and the ten largest clones take 3.2%. The sequenced material came from peripheral blood. These receptors all come from a woman over 75 with COVID-19, enrolled during active disease. Each CDR3 is given with its conserved first and last residue. The D gene is left open where the match is weak. For some rows the clone size is stated as once, few or many, or as a class when expanded; others skip it.

abundance: NA
j_gene: TRBJ2-3
v_gene: TRBV21-1
d_gene: NA
CDR3nt: TGTGCCAGCAGCTCGCCAGGGACTAGCGGCACGATCACAGATACGCAGTATTTT
CDR3aa: CASSSPGTSGTITDTQYF

abundance: NA
j_gene: TRBJ2-3
v_gene: TRBV10-3
d_gene: NA
CDR3nt: TGTGCCAACCGCAGATACACAGATACGCAGTATTTT
CDR3aa: CANRRYTDTQYF

abundance: NA
j_gene: TRBJ2-1
v_gene: TRBV9
d_gene: TRBD2
CDR3nt: TGTGCCAGCAGCGTAGGAACGGGACTAGCGGTTGGGGGCAACAATGAGCAGTTCTTC
CDR3aa: CASSVGTGLAVGGNNEQFF

abundance: NA
j_gene: TRBJ2-3
v_gene: TRBV5-1
d_gene: NA
CDR3nt: TGCGCCAGCAGCTTGGCCAGGTTCTCAGCGGATCACGATAGGAGCAGGGATACGCAGTATTTT
CDR3aa: CASSLARFSADHDRSRDTQYF

abundance: NA
j_gene: TRBJ2-2
v_gene: TRBV5-1
d_gene: NA
CDR3nt: TGCGCCAGCAGCTTGGGATTACGGACAGCGAACACCGGGGAGCTGTTTTTT
CDR3aa: CASSLGLRTANTGELFF

abundance: NA
j_gene: TRBJ2-7
v_gene: TRBV5-1
d_gene: NA
CDR3nt: TGCGCCAGCAGCTTGGAAGCAGGGCCTCCCTACGAGCAGTACTTC
CDR3aa: CASSLEAGPPYEQYF

abundance: NA
j_gene: TRBJ2-1
v_gene: TRBV7-3
d_gene: NA
CDR3nt: TGTGCCAGCAGCTCAACCGGGAATGAGCAGTTCTTC
CDR3aa: CASSSTGNEQFF

abundance: once
j_gene: TRBJ2-3
v_gene: TRBV9
d_gene: TRBD2
CDR3nt: TGTGCCAGCAGCCAGACTAGCGGGAGGGGTACAGATACGCAGTATTTT
CDR3aa: CASSQTSGRGTDTQYF

abundance: NA
j_gene: TRBJ2-7
v_gene: TRBV7-8
d_gene: NA
CDR3nt: TGTGCCAGCAGCTTAGGGCACAGGGAGTACGAGCAGTACTTC
CDR3aa: CASSLGHREYEQYF

abundance: NA
j_gene: TRBJ2-1
v_gene: TRBV7-2
d_gene: NA
CDR3nt: TGTGCCAGCAGCGAAGAGTTTTACAATGAGCAGTTCTTC
CDR3aa: CASSEEFYNEQFF

abundance: NA
j_gene: TRBJ2-7
v_gene: TRBV6-1
d_gene: NA
CDR3nt: TGTGCCAGCAGTTCCGGGACACGCTACGAGCAGTACTTC
CDR3aa: CASSSGTRYEQYF

abundance: NA
j_gene: TRBJ1-3
v_gene: TRBV19
d_gene: TRBD1
CDR3nt: TGTGCCAGTAGCCGGGACAGACTCTCTGGAAACACCACATATTTT
CDR3aa: CASSRDRLSGNTTYF

abundance: few
j_gene: TRBJ1-4
v_gene: TRBV5-1
d_gene: TRBD1
CDR3nt: TGCGCCAGCAGCCTCGGGACAGGGAACGCTAATGAAAAACTGTTTTTT
CDR3aa: CASSLGTGNANEKLFF

abundance: NA
j_gene: TRBJ1-6
v_gene: TRBV7-9
d_gene: NA
CDR3nt: TGTGCCAGCAGCTTAGCACAGGGAAATTCACCCCTCCACTTT
CDR3aa: CASSLAQGNSPLHF

abundance: NA
j_gene: TRBJ1-1
v_gene: TRBV7-2
d_gene: NA
CDR3nt: TGTGCCAGCAGTCAGACCGGGTCCGTTAACACTGAAGCTTTCTTT
CDR3aa: CASSQTGSVNTEAFF

abundance: NA
j_gene: TRBJ1-4
v_gene: TRBV28
d_gene: TRBD1
CDR3nt: TGTGCCAGCAGTCCCGGACAGGAGAATAATGAAAAACTGTTTTTT
CDR3aa: CASSPGQENNEKLFF

abundance: NA
j_gene: TRBJ2-1
v_gene: TRBV4-2
d_gene: TRBD2
CDR3nt: TGTGCCAGCAGCCCACGGGGCGGGAGCTCCTACAATGAGCAGTTCTTC
CDR3aa: CASSPRGGSSYNEQFF

abundance: NA
j_gene: TRBJ1-6
v_gene: TRBV1
d_gene: NA
CDR3nt: TGCACCAGCAGCCAAGATTGGTTGGACAGAAACCTTTCACCCCTCCACTTT
CDR3aa: CTSSQDWLDRNLSPLHF

abundance: NA
j_gene: TRBJ2-2
v_gene: TRBV18
d_gene: NA
CDR3nt: TGTGCCAGCTCACCACAAGGCAGCGGAAGGGTTACCGGGGAGCTGTTTTTT
CDR3aa: CASSPQGSGRVTGELFF

abundance: NA
j_gene: TRBJ1-4
v_gene: TRBV10-3
d_gene: NA
CDR3nt: TGTGCCATCAGTGAGTCGTTCGAAAAGGGGCTGTTTTTT
CDR3aa: CAISESFEKGLFF

abundance: NA
j_gene: TRBJ2-7
v_gene: TRBV6-5
d_gene: TRBD2
CDR3nt: TGTGCCAGCAGGGTAACGGGACTAGCATACGAGCAGTACTTC
CDR3aa: CASRVTGLAYEQYF

abundance: NA
j_gene: TRBJ2-1
v_gene: TRBV18
d_gene: TRBD2
CDR3nt: TGTGCCAGCTCCGGGCCGGGACTAGCGGACAATGAGCAGTTCTTC
CDR3aa: CASSGPGLADNEQFF

abundance: NA
j_gene: TRBJ2-1
v_gene: TRBV7-9
d_gene: NA
CDR3nt: TGTGCCAGCAGCTTAGTAGAGTTTCGGGAGCAGTTCTTC
CDR3aa: CASSLVEFREQFF

abundance: NA
j_gene: TRBJ1-2
v_gene: TRBV7-2
d_gene: NA
CDR3nt: TGTGCCAGCAGCTTAGTTTCTACGGGGTCCTATGGCTACACCTTC
CDR3aa: CASSLVSTGSYGYTF

abundance: NA
j_gene: TRBJ1-1
v_gene: TRBV11-2
d_gene: TRBD1
CDR3nt: TGTGCCAGCAGCCGAGGACAGGGCGCTTTCTTT
CDR3aa: CASSRGQGAFF

abundance: NA
j_gene: TRBJ1-5
v_gene: TRBV6-5
d_gene: NA
CDR3nt: TGTGCCAGCAGTCCGCGACGGGGTGGGTATCAGCCCCAGCATTTT
CDR3aa: CASSPRRGGYQPQHF

abundance: NA
j_gene: TRBJ2-3
v_gene: TRBV7-9
d_gene: NA
CDR3nt: TGTGCCAGCAGCTTATCCCTCAGAACAGATACGCAGTATTTT
CDR3aa: CASSLSLRTDTQYF

abundance: once
j_gene: TRBJ1-6
v_gene: TRBV19
d_gene: TRBD1
CDR3nt: TGTGCCAGTCAGAGACAGGGGAATTCACCCCTCCACTTT
CDR3aa: CASQRQGNSPLHF